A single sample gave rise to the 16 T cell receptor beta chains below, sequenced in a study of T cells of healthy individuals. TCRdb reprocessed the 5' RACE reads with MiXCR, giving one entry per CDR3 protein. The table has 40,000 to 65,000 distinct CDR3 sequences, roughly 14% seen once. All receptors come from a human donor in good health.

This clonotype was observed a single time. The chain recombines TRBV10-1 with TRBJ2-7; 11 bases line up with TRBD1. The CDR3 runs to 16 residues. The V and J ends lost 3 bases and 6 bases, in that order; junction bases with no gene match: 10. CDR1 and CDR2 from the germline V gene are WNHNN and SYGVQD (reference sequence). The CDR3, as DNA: TGCGCCAGCAGTGAACTGTGGACAGGGGGCAAGGGCGAGCAGTACTTC. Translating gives CASSELWTGGKGEQYF.

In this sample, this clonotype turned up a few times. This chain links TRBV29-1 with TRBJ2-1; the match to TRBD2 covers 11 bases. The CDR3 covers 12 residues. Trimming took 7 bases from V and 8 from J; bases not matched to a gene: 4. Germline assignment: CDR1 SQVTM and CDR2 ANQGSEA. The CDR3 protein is CSGTSGSYEQFF. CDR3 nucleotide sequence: TGCAGCGGCACTAGCGGGAGCTATGAGCAGTTCTTC.

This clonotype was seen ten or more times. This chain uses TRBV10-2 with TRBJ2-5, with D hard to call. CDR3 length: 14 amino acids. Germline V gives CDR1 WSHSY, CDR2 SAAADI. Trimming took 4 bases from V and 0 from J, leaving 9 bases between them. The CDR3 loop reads CASSVLSYQETQYF. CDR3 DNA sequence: TGCGCCAGCAGTGTCCTGAGCTACCAAGAGACCCAGTACTTC.

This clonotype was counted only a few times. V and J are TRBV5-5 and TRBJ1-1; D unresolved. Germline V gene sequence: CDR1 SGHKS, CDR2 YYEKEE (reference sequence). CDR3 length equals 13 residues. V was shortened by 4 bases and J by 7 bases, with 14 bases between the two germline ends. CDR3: CASSQVVAYEAFF. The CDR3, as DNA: TGTGCCAGCAGCCAGGTCGTGGCGTATGAAGCTTTCTTT.

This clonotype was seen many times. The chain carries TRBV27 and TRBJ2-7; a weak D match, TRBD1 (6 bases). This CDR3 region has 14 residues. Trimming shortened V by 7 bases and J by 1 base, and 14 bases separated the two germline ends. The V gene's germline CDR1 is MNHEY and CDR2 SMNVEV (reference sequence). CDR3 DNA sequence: TGTGCCAGCATGGTAGGACAGACTTCCTACGAGCAGTACTTC. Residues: CASMVGQTSYEQYF.

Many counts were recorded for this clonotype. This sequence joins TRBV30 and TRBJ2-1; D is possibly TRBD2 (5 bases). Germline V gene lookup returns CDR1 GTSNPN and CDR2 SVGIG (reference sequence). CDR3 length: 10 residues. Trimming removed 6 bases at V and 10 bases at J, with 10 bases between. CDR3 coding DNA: TGTGCCTGCCTACTAGGGGAGCAGTTCTTC. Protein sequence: CACLLGEQFF.

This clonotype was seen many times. CDR3 nucleotide sequence: TGTGCCAGCAGCTTAGCTGGCCTCAATCAGCCCCAGCATTTT. This gives the protein CASSLAGLNQPQHF. V gene TRBV11-2 combines with J gene TRBJ1-5, with D unclear. V lost 1 base and J lost 3, with 7 bases in between. Germline V lookup: CDR1 SGHAT, CDR2 FQNNGV. The CDR3 contains 14 residues. Full variable domain (missing parts from reference TRBV11-2 and TRBJ1-5): EAGVAQSPRYKIIEKRQSVAFWCNPISGHATLYWYQQILGQGPKLLIQFQNNGVVDDSQLPKDRFSAERLKGVDSTLKIQPAKLEDSAVYLCASSLAGLNQPQHFGDGTRLSIL.

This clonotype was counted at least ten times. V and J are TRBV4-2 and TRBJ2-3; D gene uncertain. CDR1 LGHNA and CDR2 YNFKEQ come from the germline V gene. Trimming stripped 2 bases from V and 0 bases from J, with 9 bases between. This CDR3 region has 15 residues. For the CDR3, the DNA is TGTGCCAGCAGCCAATATACTGAAAGCACAGATACGCAGTATTTT. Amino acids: CASSQYTESTDTQYF.

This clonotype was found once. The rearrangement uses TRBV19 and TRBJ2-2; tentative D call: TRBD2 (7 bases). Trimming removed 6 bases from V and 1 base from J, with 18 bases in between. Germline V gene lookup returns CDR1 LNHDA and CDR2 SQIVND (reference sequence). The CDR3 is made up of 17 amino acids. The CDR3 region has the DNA TGTGCCAGTAGGCCCCTCCGGGGGGCTCAGAACACCGGGGAGCTGTTTTTT. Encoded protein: CASRPLRGAQNTGELFF. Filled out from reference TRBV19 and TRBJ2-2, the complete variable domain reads DGGITQSPKYLFRKEGQNVTLSCEQNLNHDAMYWYRQDPGQGLRLIYYSQIVNDFQKGDIAEGYSVSREKKESFPLTVTSAQKNPTAFYLCASRPLRGAQNTGELFFGEGSRLTVL.

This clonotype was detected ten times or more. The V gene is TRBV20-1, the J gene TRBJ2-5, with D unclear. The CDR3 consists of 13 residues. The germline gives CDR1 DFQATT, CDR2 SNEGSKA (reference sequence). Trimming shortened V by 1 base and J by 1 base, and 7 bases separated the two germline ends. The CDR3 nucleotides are TGCAGTGCTAGAGTTCCAGGCCAAGAGACCCAGTACTTC. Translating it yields CSARVPGQETQYF.

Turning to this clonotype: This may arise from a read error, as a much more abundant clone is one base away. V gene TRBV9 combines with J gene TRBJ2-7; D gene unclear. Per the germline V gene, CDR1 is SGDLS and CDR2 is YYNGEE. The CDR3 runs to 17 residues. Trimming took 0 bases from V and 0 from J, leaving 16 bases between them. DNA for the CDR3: TGTGCCAGCAGCGTAGGAAGAGAGTACGGTGGCTCCTACGAGCAGTACTTC. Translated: CASSVGREYGGSYEQYF.

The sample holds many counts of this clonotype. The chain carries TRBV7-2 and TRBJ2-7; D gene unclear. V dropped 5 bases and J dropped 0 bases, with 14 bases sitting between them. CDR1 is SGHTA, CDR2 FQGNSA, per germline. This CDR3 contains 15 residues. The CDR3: CASSLISRSSYEQYF. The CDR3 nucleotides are TGTGCCAGCAGCCTCATAAGTCGGAGCTCCTACGAGCAGTACTTC.

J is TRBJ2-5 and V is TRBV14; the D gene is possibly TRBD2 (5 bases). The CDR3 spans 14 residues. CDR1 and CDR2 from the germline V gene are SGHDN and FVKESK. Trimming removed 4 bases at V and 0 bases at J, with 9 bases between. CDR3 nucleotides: TGTGCCAGCAGCCGTCGGACTTACCAAGAGACCCAGTACTTC. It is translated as CASSRRTYQETQYF.

As DNA, the CDR3 is TGCAGTGCCGGTACTCAGACTAGCGGGAGGGGAGGGACAGATACGCAGTATTTT. The encoded protein is CSAGTQTSGRGGTDTQYF. The genes are TRBV20-1 and TRBJ2-3; 14 bases are shared with TRBD2. From germline, CDR1 is DFQATT and CDR2 SNEGSKA (reference sequence). This CDR3 contains 18 residues. The ends lost 6 bases at V and 3 bases at J; junction bases unmatched: 14.

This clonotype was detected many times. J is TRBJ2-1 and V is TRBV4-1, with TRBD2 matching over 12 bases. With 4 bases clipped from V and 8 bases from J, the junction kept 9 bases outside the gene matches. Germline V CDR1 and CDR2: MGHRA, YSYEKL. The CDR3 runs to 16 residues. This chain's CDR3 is CASSLQTSGSLDEQFF. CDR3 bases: TGCGCCAGCAGCCTCCAGACTAGCGGGAGTCTCGATGAGCAGTTCTTC.

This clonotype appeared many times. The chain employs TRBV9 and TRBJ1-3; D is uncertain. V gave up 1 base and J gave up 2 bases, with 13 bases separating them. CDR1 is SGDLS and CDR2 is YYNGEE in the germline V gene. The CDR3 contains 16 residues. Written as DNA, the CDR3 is TGTGCCAGCAGCGTAACCATAGGAGGGACTGGAAACACCATATATTTT. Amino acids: CASSVTIGGTGNTIYF.